Presented here are 7 T cell receptor beta chains from one specimen sequenced in a study of T cells in Graves' hyperthyroidism and ophthalmopathy. Amplification yielded TCR beta CDR3 regions, with RNA transcripts as the source. HTBI primers were the set used in a first-round RT-PCR of the TCR CDR3. TCRdb analysed the multiplex PCR reads with MiXCR anew, one entry per CDR3 protein. The sample records around 540,000 distinct CDR3 sequences, 40% to 55% being singletons. Sequencing was carried out using peripheral blood or thyroid tissue (not recorded which). The receptors originated from a woman aged 18-29 years with Graves' hyperthyroidism.

Turning to this clonotype: A much larger clone is a single base away; this may be a read error. The CDR3 DNA follows: TGCAGCGTTGAAGGCCGGGGATCGAACACTGAAGCTTTCTTT. Translation gives CSVEGRGSNTEAFF. The chain recombines TRBV29-1 with TRBJ1-1, with D unresolved. From germline, CDR1 is SQVTM and CDR2 ANQGSEA. This CDR3 has 14 amino acids. V lost 1 base, J lost 1 base, and 10 bases lay in between.

The chain is built from TRBV2 and TRBJ1-2, with TRBD1 matching over 10 bases. Germline assignment: CDR1 SNHLY and CDR2 FYNNEI. Germline trimming cut 9 bases from V and 6 bases from J; bases unmatched to any gene: 19. This CDR3 contains 17 residues. The CDR3 is CASRMTGGRWTSDGYTF. DNA of the CDR3: TGTGCCAGTCGGATGACAGGGGGCCGTTGGACGAGTGATGGCTACACCTTC.

This clonotype occurred many times. This chain joins TRBV7-9 and TRBJ1-2; D possibly corresponds to TRBD1 (6 bases). V was pared by 5 bases and J by 2 bases, with 9 bases between. The CDR3 length is 13 residues. Germline V CDR1 and CDR2: SEHNR, FQNEAQ (reference sequence). CDR3 protein: CASSNRENYGYTF. CDR3 in DNA: TGTGCCAGCAGCAACAGGGAAAACTATGGCTACACCTTC.

This clonotype was seen a handful of times. The chain combines TRBV19 with TRBJ1-5, with D unresolved. Trimming took 3 bases from V and 1 from J, leaving 7 bases between them. The CDR3 extends over 14 amino acids. CDR1 and CDR2 from the germline V gene are LNHDA and SQIVND (reference sequence). The CDR3 nucleotides are TGTGCCAGTAGTATCCTAGGGAGCAATCAGCCCCAGCATTTT. Translating it yields CASSILGSNQPQHF.

Here the CDR3 DNA reads TGCAGCGTTGAAGACGGTACAGGGGGATATGGCTACACCTTC. This sequence encodes CSVEDGTGGYGYTF. This chain links TRBV29-1 with TRBJ1-2, with 8 bases identical to TRBD1. This CDR3 has 14 amino acids. V gave up 0 bases and J gave up 5 bases; unmatched junction bases: 5. CDR1 and CDR2 from the germline V gene are SQVTM and ANQGSEA.

The chain uses TRBV2 and TRBJ1-4; D gene ambiguous. Trimming removed 6 bases from V and 0 bases from J, with 20 bases in between. Germline CDR1 is SNHLY and CDR2 is FYNNEI. The CDR3 length is 18 residues. CDR3 sequence (DNA): TGTGCCAGCAGCGTAGCCCCTCCCACAGCTGCAACTAATGAAAAACTGTTTTTT. It translates to CASSVAPPTAATNEKLFF.

This chain connects TRBV24-1 to TRBJ1-2; no clear D. CDR1 and CDR2 (germline): KGHDR, SFDVKD. This CDR3 contains 13 residues. Trimming shortened V by 11 bases and J by 8 bases, and 20 bases separated the two germline ends. The CDR3 DNA sequence: TGTGCCAGCAGCCCTGCCAGTCCAGGAGGCTACACCTTC. It translates to CASSPASPGGYTF.